This T cell receptor (beta chain) was retrieved from a study of blood T cell repertoires in COVID-19. At the level of the study: Acute and convalescent COVID-19 specimens originated in the United States, Italy and Spain. Nucleic acid was either cDNA or gDNA, and it came from T cells, B-cell-depleted T cells, or PBMCs.

CDR3 length: 18 amino acids. V lost 0 bases to trimming and J lost 0 bases; unmatched junction nucleotides: 11. Germline CDR1 LGHNA, CDR2 YSLEER. Original data processing: Reference gene primer amplification gave estimated nucleated cell counts. This table comes from immunoSEQ multiplex PCR, and its TCRdb copy is limited to in-frame clones, with some not included. V and J calls and clone size follow that table, whereas D and trimming were derived from the DNA. The sample consists of some 80,000 clones, almost 90% of them appearing once. This clonotype was obtained from a human donor in a cohort sampled during active COVID-19. The specimen sequenced was peripheral blood. The V call is TRBV4-3, the J call TRBJ2-7, with 7 nucleotides matching TRBD1. DNA for the CDR3: TGCGCCAGCAGCCAAGAAGGAAGAATGAGACAGGGCTCCTACGAGCAGTACTTC. This encodes CASSQEGRMRQGSYEQYF.